This T cell receptor (beta chain) was documented in a study of blood T cell repertoires in COVID-19. Study-level information: Researchers got acute and convalescent COVID-19 samples from the United States, Italy and Spain.

Only in-frame clones appear in the TCRdb table, and some are missing; sequencing was by immunoSEQ multiplex PCR. The sample carries some 150,000 clones, just over 85% recorded once. The CDR3 extends over 12 amino acids. Germline V gives CDR1 SGHTA, CDR2 FQGNSA. Deletions cut 1 base from V and 4 bases from J, with 2 bases between. The origin of this receptor is a man between 70 and 80 years old with acute or convalescent COVID-19. The chain carries TRBV7-2 and TRBJ1-5; no reliable D call. Specimen: peripheral blood. In DNA form, the CDR3 reads TGTGCCAGCAGCTTAGTAAATCAGCCCCAGCATTTT. Amino acids: CASSLVNQPQHF.